The next 26 T cell receptor beta chains were all read from a single sample in a study of T cell changes during pregnancy in multiple sclerosis. Method: immunoSEQ multiplex PCR; TCRdb's copy keeps in-frame clones and lacks some. The sample includes tens of thousands of clones, 90% of them seen just once. The source material was CD8+ T cells from peripheral blood mononuclear cells, sampled before pregnancy. The receptors originated from a female donor with multiple sclerosis, enrolled in a pregnancy study.

The chain links TRBV6-5 to TRBJ1-1; tentatively, D is TRBD1 (6 bases). Trimming took off 0 bases at V and 4 bases at J, with 15 bases between the two ends. The CDR3 consists of 16 residues. CDR1 is MNHEY and CDR2 is SVGAGI in the germline V gene. The CDR3 loop is CASSYSTDRSPTEAFF. The CDR3 nucleotides are TGTGCCAGCAGTTACTCGACGGACAGAAGCCCCACTGAAGCTTTCTTT.

The chain links TRBV27 to TRBJ2-7; possible D gene TRBD1, 5 bases. Germline V gene lookup returns CDR1 MNHEY and CDR2 SMNVEV (reference sequence). This CDR3 is built from 13 residues. V shed 6 bases and J shed 5 bases, with 14 bases lying between them. CDR3 sequence (DNA): TGTGCCAGCAGCTACGACCAGGGTCACGAGCAGTACTTC. This gives the protein CASSYDQGHEQYF.

This chain uses TRBV5-4 with TRBJ1-3; D ambiguous. Germline values: CDR1 SGHNT, CDR2 YYREEE (reference sequence). This CDR3 contains 13 residues. V was pared by 7 bases and J by 2 bases, with 10 bases between. CDR3 amino acids: CASAGPTGNTIYF. CDR3 nucleotide sequence: TGTGCCAGCGCGGGCCCCACTGGAAACACCATATATTTT.

The chain employs TRBV5-1 and TRBJ1-2, with a tentative D call TRBD1 (5 bases). This CDR3 spans 14 amino acids. The germline V gene encodes CDR1 SGHRS and CDR2 YFSETQ. V was trimmed by 0 bases and J by 6 bases, leaving 12 bases between them. CDR3 nucleotides: TGCGCCAGCAGCTTGGCTCTAGGGGAGGATGGCTACACCTTC. It yields the protein CASSLALGEDGYTF.

V is TRBV19 and J is TRBJ2-7; D gene unclear. This CDR3 is built from 14 residues. Trimming stripped 8 bases from V and 2 bases from J, with 16 bases between. The germline V gene has CDR1 LNHDA and CDR2 SQIVND (reference sequence). This CDR3 reads CASGSEVSPYEQYF. The CDR3 coding sequence is TGTGCCAGTGGGTCCGAAGTTAGCCCCTACGAGCAGTACTTC.

The chain is built from TRBV7-2 and TRBJ2-3; D may be TRBD2 (5 bases). This CDR3 region has 15 residues. CDR1 and CDR2 from the germline V gene are SGHTA and FQGNSA. Between the trimmed V and J ends, which lost 4 bases and 4 bases, there was a span of 15 bases. In nucleotides, the CDR3 is TGTGCCAGCAGCTCACCCCTAGGAGGCCCAGATACGCAGTATTTT. This sequence encodes CASSSPLGGPDTQYF.

The chain combines TRBV6-4 with TRBJ1-2, with TRBD1 matching 9 bases. The CDR3 has 15 amino acids. Germline V gene data show CDR1 as MRHNA and CDR2 as SNTAGT. The junction had 6 bases not matched to a gene; V was cut back by 3 bases and J by 4 bases. The CDR3 loop reads CASSEVGGQGYGYTF. In DNA, the CDR3 is TGTGCCAGCAGTGAGGTCGGGGGACAGGGCTATGGCTACACCTTC.

The V call is TRBV27, the J call TRBJ2-7; 10 bases are a match to TRBD1. V lost 4 bases to trimming and J lost 3 bases; unmatched junction nucleotides: 3. Germline values: CDR1 MNHEY, CDR2 SMNVEV (reference sequence). This CDR3 has 14 residues. This CDR3 reads CASSWTGGSYEQYF. The CDR3 coding sequence is TGTGCCAGCAGTTGGACAGGGGGAAGCTACGAGCAGTACTTC.

The chain uses TRBV9 and TRBJ1-1, with D unclear. The V gene's germline CDR1 is SGDLS and CDR2 YYNGEE. Deletions cut 0 bases from V and 6 bases from J, with 12 bases between. The CDR3 runs to 14 residues. CDR3: CASSVGGSISEAFF. The DNA of the CDR3 is TGTGCCAGCAGCGTAGGTGGCTCGATCTCTGAAGCTTTCTTT.

This chain joins TRBV13 and TRBJ1-6, with TRBD1 matching 9 bases. The CDR3 totals 17 residues. Germline CDR1 is PRHDT and CDR2 is FYEKMQ (reference sequence). V was pared by 6 bases and J by 7 bases, with 13 bases of the junction left unmatched. CDR3 protein: CASRTEGQGASNSPLHF. The CDR3 nucleotides are TGTGCCAGCAGGACTGAGGGACAGGGCGCCTCAAATTCACCCCTCCACTTT.

The V and J genes are TRBV19 and TRBJ2-3, with TRBD2 matching over 10 bases. CDR1 is LNHDA, CDR2 SQIVND, per germline (reference sequence). The CDR3 has 17 amino acids. V gave up 0 bases and J gave up 0 bases; unmatched junction bases: 3. The CDR3 nucleotides read TGTGCCAGTAGTATAGACTGGACTAGCGGTAGCACAGATACGCAGTATTTT. Amino acids: CASSIDWTSGSTDTQYF. Complete variable domain (other parts from reference TRBV19 and TRBJ2-3): DGGITQSPKYLFRKEGQNVTLSCEQNLNHDAMYWYRQDPGQGLRLIYYSQIVNDFQKGDIAEGYSVSREKKESFPLTVTSAQKNPTAFYLCASSIDWTSGSTDTQYFGPGTRLTVL.

This clone was detected once. The J gene is TRBJ1-6, the V gene TRBV4-2; D uncertain. The V gene's germline CDR1 is LGHNA and CDR2 YNFKEQ. V lost 4 bases and J 3 bases, leaving 13 bases between the germline ends. The CDR3 spans 16 residues. The CDR3 nucleotides read TGTGCCAGCAGCCCGGAGAATGGAGACTATAATTCACCCCTCCACTTT. It codes for CASSPENGDYNSPLHF.

The rearrangement uses TRBV4-3 and TRBJ2-3; D ambiguous. Germline V gene lookup returns CDR1 LGHNA and CDR2 YSLEER. The CDR3 totals 15 residues. Trimming cost V 0 bases and J 0 bases, with 7 bases left between them. In nucleotides, the CDR3 is TGCGCCAGCAGCCAAGACAGTTCGAGCACAGATACGCAGTATTTT. Translated: CASSQDSSSTDTQYF.

The genes are TRBV4-2 and TRBJ2-1, with a possible D match to TRBD1 (6 bases). Germline V lookup: CDR1 LGHNA, CDR2 YNFKEQ. The CDR3 runs to 15 residues. The V end was cut by 6 bases, the J end by 7 bases, with 19 bases between. In nucleotides, the CDR3 is TGTGCCAGCAGACAGGGCACCGGGGAAATAAATGAGCAGTTCTTC. Translated, it gives CASRQGTGEINEQFF.

This chain uses TRBV6-1 with TRBJ1-1, with TRBD1 as a possible D gene (6 bases). Trimming took 11 bases from V and 11 from J, leaving 15 bases between them. The germline gives CDR1 MNHNS, CDR2 SASEGT. The CDR3 sequence is 10 residues long. In DNA, the CDR3 is TGTGCCTCTTCAGGGGCAGGTGCTTTCTTT. The encoded protein is CASSGAGAFF.

This chain joins TRBV6-5 and TRBJ1-2, with a tentative D call TRBD1 (5 bases). The CDR3 length is 11 residues. Germline assignment: CDR1 MNHEY and CDR2 SVGAGI. V was cut by 9 bases and J by 7 bases, with 12 bases left in between. The CDR3 DNA follows: TGTGCCAGTCTCGGGGGAGGTGGCTACACCTTC. It encodes CASLGGGGYTF.

V and J are TRBV6-4 and TRBJ1-1; maybe TRBD1 (5 bases). This CDR3 spans 14 amino acids. Trimming took 3 bases from V and 1 from J, leaving 9 bases between them. The germline gives CDR1 MRHNA, CDR2 SNTAGT. The CDR3 loop is CASSETASNTEAFF. DNA for the CDR3: TGTGCCAGCAGTGAGACAGCTTCGAACACTGAAGCTTTCTTT.

The genes are TRBV27 and TRBJ2-1; 8 positions agree with TRBD1. The junction had 1 base not matched to a gene; V was cut back by 3 bases and J by 0 bases. This CDR3 is 15 amino acids long. Germline CDR1 is MNHEY and CDR2 is SMNVEV (reference sequence). CDR3 in DNA: TGTGCCAGCAGTTTGGACAGGGCCTCCTACAATGAGCAGTTCTTC. Protein: CASSLDRASYNEQFF.

The chain recombines TRBV27 with TRBJ2-7; D perhaps matches TRBD2 (5 bases). V was pared by 5 bases and J by 0 bases, with 14 bases between. Germline V lookup: CDR1 MNHEY, CDR2 SMNVEV (reference sequence). The CDR3 has 15 residues. The CDR3 region has the DNA TGTGCCAGCAGTCAACCGTTCGGGGACTCCTACGAGCAGTACTTC. It specifies CASSQPFGDSYEQYF.

The chain is built from TRBV6-1 and TRBJ1-5; tentative D call: TRBD1 (5 bases). Germline values: CDR1 MNHNS, CDR2 SASEGT. Between the trimmed V and J ends, which lost 1 base and 1 base, there was a span of 11 bases. CDR3 size: 16 residues. The CDR3 nucleotides are TGTGCCAGCAGTGAAGGGCACAGGAAAAGCAATCAGCCCCAGCATTTT. As protein: CASSEGHRKSNQPQHF.

The chain employs TRBV6-5 and TRBJ2-7; 11 bases agree with TRBD2. V lost 4 bases to trimming and J lost 6 bases; unmatched junction nucleotides: 5. CDR3 length equals 14 residues. Germline CDR1 is MNHEY and CDR2 is SVGAGI. DNA for the CDR3: TGTGCCAGCAGTTCCCTTAGCGGGGGGGCCGAGCAGTACTTC. Its protein is CASSSLSGGAEQYF.

V is TRBV9 and J is TRBJ2-5; 7 nucleotides agree with TRBD2. The CDR3 contains 14 residues. The trim removed 7 bases at V and 2 bases at J, leaving 8 bases unmatched. Per germline, CDR1 SGDLS and CDR2 YYNGEE. In DNA, the CDR3 is TGTGCCAGCGGGAGGGGAGAATCTCAAGAGACCCAGTACTTC. This gives the protein CASGRGESQETQYF.

The J gene is TRBJ2-5, the V gene TRBV9; D is possibly TRBD1 (5 bases). Germline V gene data show CDR1 as SGDLS and CDR2 as YYNGEE. The CDR3 runs 14 residues. The germline V and J ends were trimmed by 0 bases and 5 bases, with 11 bases remaining between them. CDR3 bases: TGTGCCAGCAGCGTAGAGGGCAGGGTGGAGACCCAGTACTTC. This sequence encodes CASSVEGRVETQYF.

CDR3 sequence: CASSEAPGSQETQYF. DNA for the CDR3: TGTGCCAGCAGTGAAGCCCCGGGGTCCCAAGAGACCCAGTACTTC. V gene TRBV6-1 combines with J gene TRBJ2-5; TRBD2 might be the D (5 bases). V was clipped by 0 bases and J by 1 base, with 9 bases between them. The V gene's germline CDR1 is MNHNS and CDR2 SASEGT. CDR3 size: 15 residues.

The CDR3 coding sequence is TGTGCCAGCACGGGGCGGGGGGGCCCGCAAGAGACCCAGTACTTC. Translation: CASTGRGGPQETQYF. The V call is TRBV9, the J call TRBJ2-5; 9 nucleotides line up with TRBD2. V lost 6 bases to trimming and J lost 2 bases; unmatched junction nucleotides: 8. The CDR3 is 15 amino acids. Per germline, CDR1 SGDLS and CDR2 YYNGEE.

This chain joins TRBV15 and TRBJ1-4; 8 bases match TRBD1. CDR1 is LNHNV and CDR2 is YYDKDF in the germline V gene (reference sequence). Unmatched junction bases numbered 8, after V lost 2 bases and J lost 6 bases. The CDR3 extends over 16 amino acids. The CDR3 DNA follows: TGTGCCACCAGCAGATTGGAGCAGGGACAGGATGAAAAACTGTTTTTT. Amino acid sequence: CATSRLEQGQDEKLFF.